A single TCR beta chain is shown here with its context. Antigen: not known. This sample was included in a study of CD8 T cells in Susac syndrome. Sequencing of TCR beta was undertaken in CD8+ and CD4+ T cells derived from blood. The TEMRA cells underwent FACS enrichment, while the CD8+ and CD4+ T cells underwent negative isolation. General study results and limits: Acknowledgment was made by the study that its TCR sequencing and HLA analysis involved a relatively small number of individuals.

Reverse transcription used about 0.5 to 1 ug RNA and random hexamers. The method of amplification for TCR beta CDR3 was immunoSEQ multiplex PCR, covering 54 Vbeta and 13 Jbeta. TCRdb re-called the immunoSEQ multiplex PCR reads through MiXCR, storing one row per CDR3 protein. The table has 77,000 or so distinct CDR3 sequences, roughly 95% seen once; the top ten hold about 0.38%. This CDR3 spans 14 amino acids. The V and J ends lost 1 base and 6 bases, in that order; junction bases with no gene match: 3. CDR1 and CDR2 from the germline V gene are DFQATT and SNEGSKA (reference sequence). The sequenced sample consisted of CD8+ T cells from PBMCs. V and J are TRBV20-1 and TRBJ2-2; 9 nucleotides agree with TRBD2. The sequence came from a human donor with multiple sclerosis. The CDR3 coding sequence is TGCAGTGCTAGAGTCGGGACTAGCTCCGGGGAGCTGTTTTTT. It translates to CSARVGTSSGELFF.